These 25 T cell receptor beta chains share one sample of origin, sequenced in a study of T cells in localized non-small cell lung cancer. Sequenced by immunoSEQ multiplex PCR; TCRdb stores in-frame clones only, minus some. Of roughly 70,000 clones in the sample, roughly 90% were seen once. This specimen was peripheral blood, taken before any cancer treatment. These receptors were taken from a male donor at least 60 years old with stage III squamous cell lung carcinoma.

The CDR3 spells CASSFGGGYEQYV. The CDR3 DNA reads TGTGCCAGCAGCTTTGGGGGAGGCTACGAGCAGTACGTC. The V call is TRBV7-2, the J call TRBJ2-7; possible D gene TRBD2, 6 bases. This CDR3 spans 13 amino acids. Trimming cost V 3 bases and J 3 bases, with 9 bases left between them. Germline V gene data show CDR1 as SGHTA and CDR2 as FQGNSA.

This sequence joins TRBV10-3 and TRBJ2-1; D might be TRBD1 or TRBD2, each matching 6 bases. Germline V lookup: CDR1 ENHRY, CDR2 SYGVKD. Between the trimmed V and J ends, which lost 2 bases and 0 bases, there was a span of 8 bases. This CDR3 spans 15 amino acids. CDR3 amino acids: CAISEEGGSYNEQFF. CDR3 DNA sequence: TGTGCCATCAGTGAGGAGGGGGGCTCCTACAATGAGCAGTTCTTC.

V gene TRBV10-2 combines with J gene TRBJ2-7, with TRBD2 as a possible D gene (5 bases). Germline values: CDR1 WSHSY, CDR2 SAAADI. V was clipped by 9 bases and J by 2 bases, with 11 bases between them. This CDR3 comprises 12 residues. CDR3 sequence reads: CASSDFAYEQYF. CDR3 sequence (DNA): TGCGCCAGTTCGGACTTTGCCTACGAGCAGTACTTC.

V is TRBV14 and J is TRBJ1-2, with unresolved D. Germline V gives CDR1 SGHDN, CDR2 FVKESK. Between the trimmed V and J ends, which lost 2 bases and 4 bases, there was a span of 8 bases. This CDR3 contains 13 residues. The CDR3 protein is CASSQKTGYGYTF. Here the CDR3 DNA reads TGTGCCAGCAGCCAAAAAACGGGCTATGGCTACACCTTC.

Only one count was recorded for this clone. The chain carries TRBV19 and TRBJ2-1, with D possibly matching TRBD2 (6 bases). CDR1 and CDR2 (germline): LNHDA, SQIVND (reference sequence). The CDR3 extends over 15 amino acids. V was cut by 6 bases and J by 2 bases, with 14 bases left in between. The CDR3 reads CASRKGRWAYNEQFF. The CDR3 bases are TGTGCCAGTAGAAAGGGGAGGTGGGCCTACAATGAGCAGTTCTTC.

The chain carries TRBV6-5 and TRBJ2-7; TRBD2 matches 12 bases. The CDR3 length is 15 residues. The ends lost 5 bases at V and 7 bases at J; junction bases unmatched: 9. Germline assignment: CDR1 MNHEY and CDR2 SVGAGI. For the CDR3, the DNA is TGTGCCAGCAGTCCCAGCGGACTAGCGGGGAGGGAGCAGTACTTC. It encodes CASSPSGLAGREQYF.

Here the CDR3 DNA reads TGTGCCAGTAGTACTCTTTCCCCGGGACAAATACAAGAGACCCAGTACTTC. This codes for CASSTLSPGQIQETQYF. The chain combines TRBV19 with TRBJ2-5; D may be TRBD1 (6 bases). CDR1 is LNHDA, CDR2 SQIVND, per germline (reference sequence). V lost 4 bases, J lost 2 bases, and 20 bases lay in between. This CDR3 has 17 amino acids.

The J gene is TRBJ2-2, the V gene TRBV18; D remains ambiguous. The V end lost 0 bases, the J end lost 5 bases, and 7 bases lay between the germline ends. Germline CDR1 reads KGHSH; CDR2 reads LQKENI. The CDR3 is 14 residues long. The CDR3 DNA sequence: TGTGCCAGCTCACCACCGGTAGAGACCGGGGAGCTGTTTTTT. Its protein product is CASSPPVETGELFF.

CDR3 sequence (DNA): TGTGCCTGGAGGCCAGGCATCCCTTACTATGGCTACACCTTC. Amino acids: CAWRPGIPYYGYTF. The chain carries TRBV30 and TRBJ1-2, with D unresolved. The germline V gene has CDR1 GTSNPN and CDR2 SVGIG (reference sequence). Trimming cost V 3 bases and J 3 bases, with 14 bases left between them. The CDR3 is 14 amino acids. The entire variable domain, with the rest obtained from reference TRBV30 and TRBJ1-2, is as follows: SQTIHQWPATLVQPVGSPLSLECTVEGTSNPNLYWYRQAAGRGLQLLFYSVGIGQISSEVPQNLSASRPQDRQFILSSKKLLLSDSGFYLCAWRPGIPYYGYTFGSGTRLTVV.

The genes are TRBV5-4 and TRBJ1-4, with 9 bases that match TRBD1. Per germline, CDR1 SGHNT and CDR2 YYREEE (reference sequence). V shed 4 bases and J 7 bases; nucleotides not matched to a gene: 11. This CDR3 comprises 16 residues. The CDR3 coding sequence is TGTGCCAGCAGCCCCCGGGGGGGACAGGGAAGTGAAAAACTGTTTTTT. It translates to CASSPRGGQGSEKLFF.

The chain employs TRBV2 and TRBJ2-3, with 11 bases lining up with TRBD2. The CDR3 contains 15 residues. With 5 bases clipped from V and 2 bases from J, the junction kept 3 bases outside the gene matches. Germline assignment: CDR1 SNHLY and CDR2 FYNNEI. The CDR3: CASSPTSGDTDTQYF. The CDR3 DNA follows: TGTGCCAGCAGTCCGACTAGCGGGGACACAGATACGCAGTATTTT. The full variable domain, with the rest looked up from reference TRBV2 and TRBJ2-3, is EPEVTQTPSHQVTQMGQEVILRCVPISNHLYFYWYRQILGQKVEFLVSFYNNEISEKSEIFDDQFSVERPDGSNFTLKIRSTKLEDSAMYFCASSPTSGDTDTQYFGPGTRLTVL.

This sequence joins TRBV11-2 and TRBJ1-1, with TRBD1 as a possible D gene (6 bases). Germline-derived CDR1 and CDR2 are SGHAT and FQNNGV. The CDR3 has 15 amino acids. V dropped 5 bases and J dropped 1 base, with 14 bases sitting between them. The DNA for the CDR3 is TGTGCCAGCAGCACTCCACAGGGTAGGAACACTGAAGCTTTCTTT. This gives the protein CASSTPQGRNTEAFF.

The CDR3 spells CASSLSGLDTDTQYF. For the CDR3, the DNA is TGTGCCAGCAGCCTTTCGGGGCTCGACACAGATACGCAGTATTTT. The chain recombines TRBV7-3 with TRBJ2-3, with D perhaps matching TRBD1 or TRBD2 (5 bases each). There are 15 residues in the CDR3. Trimming took 5 bases from V and 2 from J, leaving 14 bases between them. Germline CDR1 and CDR2: SGHTA and FQGTGA.

The rearrangement links TRBV30 to TRBJ1-4; D possibly corresponds to TRBD1 (6 bases). The length of the CDR3 is 15 residues. V lost 5 bases to trimming and J lost 0 bases, with 13 bases between them. Germline loops: CDR1 GTSNPN, CDR2 SVGIG (reference sequence). CDR3 DNA sequence: TGTGCCTGGGGGCGACAGGATGCAACTAATGAAAAACTGTTTTTT. It specifies CAWGRQDATNEKLFF.

This clone was counted a single time. The rearrangement uses TRBV14 and TRBJ1-2; D is ambiguous. V shed 0 bases and J shed 8 bases, with 10 bases lying between them. The CDR3 has 13 amino acids. From germline, CDR1 is SGHDN and CDR2 FVKESK. DNA for the CDR3: TGTGCCAGCAGCCAAGATCTGGGTGGGGGCTACACCTTC. Protein sequence: CASSQDLGGGYTF. The entire variable domain, with the rest obtained from reference TRBV14 and TRBJ1-2, is as follows: EAGVTQFPSHSVIEKGQTVTLRCDPISGHDNLYWYRRVMGKEIKFLLHFVKESKQDESGMPNNRFLAERTGGTYSTLKVQPAELEDSGVYFCASSQDLGGGYTFGSGTRLTVV.

This clone appeared once. The rearrangement links TRBV12-5 to TRBJ2-2, with TRBD1 matching 8 bases. Germline V gene data show CDR1 as LGHNT and CDR2 as FRNRAP. Trimming cost V 6 bases and J 2 bases; bases outside gene matches: 8. The CDR3 covers 16 residues. As DNA, the CDR3 is TGTGCTAGTGGACCCGGACAGGGCGCCAACACCGGGGAGCTGTTTTTT. Its translation: CASGPGQGANTGELFF.

The rearrangement links TRBV5-1 to TRBJ2-5; D remains ambiguous. Trimming removed 6 bases at V and 0 bases at J, with 9 bases between. There are 13 residues in the CDR3. Germline CDR1 reads SGHRS; CDR2 reads YFSETQ. As DNA, the CDR3 is TGCGCCAGCACCTTAGGGAACCAAGAGACCCAGTACTTC. Translation gives CASTLGNQETQYF.

The chain carries TRBV7-2 and TRBJ1-1; 11 bases match TRBD1. The CDR3 runs to 15 residues. V shed 3 bases and J 4 bases; nucleotides not matched to a gene: 4. CDR1 SGHTA and CDR2 FQGNSA come from the germline V gene. CDR3 protein: CASSFTGTGGTEAFF. The CDR3 DNA follows: TGTGCCAGCAGCTTCACCGGGACAGGGGGCACTGAAGCTTTCTTT.

The rearrangement links TRBV7-9 to TRBJ1-4; D not certain. Germline CDR1 is SEHNR and CDR2 is FQNEAQ (reference sequence). The V gene lost 2 bases and the J gene lost 11 bases, with 15 bases spanning the gap. The CDR3 is made up of 14 amino acids. CDR3 coding DNA: TGTGCCAGCAGCTTAAACGCCGCGGATGGGAAACTGTTTTTT. As protein: CASSLNAADGKLFF.

This chain links TRBV21-1 with TRBJ2-5; TRBD2 is the table's D call and was not checked against the DNA. TRBV21-1 corresponds to a pseudogene. This CDR3 is built from 16 residues. This chain's CDR3 is CASSNTSGGTQETQYF. The CDR3 DNA reads as TGTGCCAGCAGCAATACTAGCGGGGGGACCCAAGAGACCCAGTACTTC.

This chain uses TRBV30 with TRBJ1-2; maybe TRBD1 (5 bases). This CDR3 region has 14 residues. Germline CDR1 GTSNPN, CDR2 SVGIG (reference sequence). V lost 3 bases and J lost 8, with 19 bases in between. The chain's CDR3 is CAWRRPQGERGYTF. Written as DNA, the CDR3 is TGTGCCTGGAGACGCCCCCAGGGAGAGAGGGGCTACACCTTC.

The genes are TRBV7-2 and TRBJ2-1, with 10 bases identical to TRBD1. Trimming took 3 bases from V and 2 from J; bases not matched to a gene: 1. Per germline, CDR1 SGHTA and CDR2 FQGNSA. This CDR3 has 15 amino acids. The CDR3: CASSFGTGAYNEQFF. Written as DNA, the CDR3 is TGTGCCAGCAGCTTTGGGACAGGGGCCTACAATGAGCAGTTCTTC.

This chain connects TRBV5-6 to TRBJ2-5; the match to TRBD1 covers 7 bases. Germline loops: CDR1 SGHDT, CDR2 YYEEEE. The CDR3 has 15 amino acids. J was trimmed by 2 bases and V by 3 bases; bases with no gene match: 7. CDR3 protein: CASSSKGTAQETQYF. The DNA for the CDR3 is TGTGCCAGCAGCTCCAAGGGGACAGCGCAAGAGACCCAGTACTTC. The full variable domain, with the rest looked up from reference TRBV5-6 and TRBJ2-5, is DAGVTQSPTHLIKTRGQQVTLRCSPKSGHDTVSWYQQALGQGPQFIFQYYEEEERQRGNFPDRFSGHQFPNYSSELNVNALLLGDSALYLCASSSKGTAQETQYFGPGTRLLVL.

This clone was seen only a few times. The gene calls are TRBV7-2 and TRBJ1-1, with D tentatively TRBD1 (6 bases). CDR3 length equals 12 residues. V lost 5 bases to trimming and J lost 11 bases, with 15 bases between them. Looked up from germline, CDR1 is SGHTA and CDR2 is FQGNSA. The CDR3 DNA sequence: TGTGCCAGCAGCGTACAGGGCCTTGGGGCTTTCTTT. Translating gives CASSVQGLGAFF.

The chain has TRBV9 and TRBJ2-5; D may correspond to TRBD1 or TRBD2 (6 bases each). CDR3 length: 16 amino acids. V lost 0 bases and J lost 2, with 14 bases in between. Germline V gives CDR1 SGDLS, CDR2 YYNGEE. CDR3 sequence: CASSVEVGGLQETQYF. CDR3 coding DNA: TGTGCCAGCAGCGTAGAGGTGGGGGGCCTACAAGAGACCCAGTACTTC.